The clone carrying this TCR beta chain occurred a few times. Its antigen remains unknown. TCRdb analysed the 5' RACE reads with MiXCR anew, one entry per CDR3 protein. The data hold 1,800,000 or so distinct CDR3 sequences, with about 32% observed a single time. The sample comes from a study of identical twins. The study's findings and limits: Zero-insertion findings could be partly confounded by invariant cells (MAIT and iNKT cells).

V was pared by 6 bases and J by 3 bases, with 15 bases between. The CDR3 is 14 residues long. CDR1 is MNHEY and CDR2 is SVGAGI in the germline V gene. The sample taken for sequencing was cord blood. The chain joins TRBV6-5 to TRBJ2-7; D could derive from TRBD1 or TRBD2 (7 bases each). The clonotype comes from a newborn girl in good health. The CDR3 DNA is TGTGCCAGCAGCCAGACAGGGAGGGGCTACGAGCAGTACTTC. Translated, it gives CASSQTGRGYEQYF.